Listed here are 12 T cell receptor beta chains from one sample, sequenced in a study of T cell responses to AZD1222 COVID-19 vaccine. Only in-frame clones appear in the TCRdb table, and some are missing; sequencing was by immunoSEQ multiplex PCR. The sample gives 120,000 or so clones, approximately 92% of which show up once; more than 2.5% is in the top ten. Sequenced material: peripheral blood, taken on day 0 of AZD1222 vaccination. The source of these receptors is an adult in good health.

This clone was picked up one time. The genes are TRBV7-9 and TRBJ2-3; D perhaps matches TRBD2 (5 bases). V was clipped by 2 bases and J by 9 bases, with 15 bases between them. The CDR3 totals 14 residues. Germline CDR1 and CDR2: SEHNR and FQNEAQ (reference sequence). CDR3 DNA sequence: TGTGCCAGCAGCTTATCCGGGCCGCGGGTGACGCAGTATTTT. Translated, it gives CASSLSGPRVTQYF. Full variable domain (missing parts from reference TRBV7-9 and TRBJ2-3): DTGVSQNPRHKITKRGQNVTFRCDPISEHNRLYWYRQTLGQGPEFLTYFQNEAQLEKSRLLSDRFSAERPKGSFSTLEIQRTEQGDSAMYLCASSLSGPRVTQYFGPGTRLTVL.

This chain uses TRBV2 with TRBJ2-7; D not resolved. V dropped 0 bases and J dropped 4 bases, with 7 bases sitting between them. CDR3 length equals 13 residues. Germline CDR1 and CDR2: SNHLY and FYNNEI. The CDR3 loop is CASSEAARYEQYF. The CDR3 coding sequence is TGTGCCAGCAGTGAAGCGGCGAGATACGAGCAGTACTTC.

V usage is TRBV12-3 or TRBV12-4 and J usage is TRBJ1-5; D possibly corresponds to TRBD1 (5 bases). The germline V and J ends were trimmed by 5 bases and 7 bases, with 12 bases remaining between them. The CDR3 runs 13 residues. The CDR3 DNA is TGTGCCAGCAGTATCGACCGGGGCCAGCCCCAGCATTTT. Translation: CASSIDRGQPQHF.

The chain's CDR3 is CATSRGAHARTFSSYEQYF. CDR3 sequence (DNA): TGTGCCACCAGCAGAGGAGCCCACGCTCGTACCTTCAGCTCCTACGAGCAGTACTTC. The chain recombines TRBV15 with TRBJ2-7; D is uncertain. The CDR3 sequence is 19 residues long. Trimming took 1 base from V and 0 from J, leaving 22 bases between them. The V gene's germline CDR1 is LNHNV and CDR2 YYDKDF (reference sequence).

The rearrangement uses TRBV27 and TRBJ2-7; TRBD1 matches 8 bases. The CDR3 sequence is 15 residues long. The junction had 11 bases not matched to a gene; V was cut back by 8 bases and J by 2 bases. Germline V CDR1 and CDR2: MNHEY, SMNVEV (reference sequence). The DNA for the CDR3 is TGTGCCAGCTCCCGAGGGGGACAGGCCACCTACGAGCAGTACTTC. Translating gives CASSRGGQATYEQYF.

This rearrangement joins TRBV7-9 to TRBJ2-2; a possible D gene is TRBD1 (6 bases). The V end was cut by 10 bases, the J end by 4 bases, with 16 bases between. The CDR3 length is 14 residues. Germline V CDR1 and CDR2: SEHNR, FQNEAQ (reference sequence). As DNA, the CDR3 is TGTGCCATCATCCGGGACATCCCCACCGGGGAGCTGTTTTTT. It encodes CAIIRDIPTGELFF. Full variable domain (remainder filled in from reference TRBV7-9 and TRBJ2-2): DTGVSQNPRHKITKRGQNVTFRCDPISEHNRLYWYRQTLGQGPEFLTYFQNEAQLEKSRLLSDRFSAERPKGSFSTLEIQRTEQGDSAMYLCAIIRDIPTGELFFGEGSRLTVL.

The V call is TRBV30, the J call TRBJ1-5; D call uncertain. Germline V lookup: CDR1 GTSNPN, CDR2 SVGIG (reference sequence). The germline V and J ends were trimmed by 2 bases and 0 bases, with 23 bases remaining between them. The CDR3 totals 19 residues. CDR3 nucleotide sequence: TGTGCCTGGAGTCCCCATACCCCGACTGGTTGGGGTAGCAATCAGCCCCAGCATTTT. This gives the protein CAWSPHTPTGWGSNQPQHF. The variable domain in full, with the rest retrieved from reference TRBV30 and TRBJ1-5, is SQTIHQWPATLVQPVGSPLSLECTVEGTSNPNLYWYRQAAGRGLQLLFYSVGIGQISSEVPQNLSASRPQDRQFILSSKKLLLSDSGFYLCAWSPHTPTGWGSNQPQHFGDGTRLSIL.

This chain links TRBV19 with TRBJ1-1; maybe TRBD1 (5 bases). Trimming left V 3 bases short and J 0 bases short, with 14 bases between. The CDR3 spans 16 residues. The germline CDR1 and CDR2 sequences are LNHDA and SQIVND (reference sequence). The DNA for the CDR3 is TGTGCCAGTAGTATCCGCAGGGAGCGAATGAACACTGAAGCTTTCTTT. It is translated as CASSIRRERMNTEAFF.

CDR3 sequence: CASSLNSNQPQHF. CDR3 DNA: TGTGCCAGCAGTCTCAATTCGAATCAGCCCCAGCATTTT. J is TRBJ1-5 and V is TRBV6-5; D unresolved. The CDR3 extends over 13 amino acids. Germline V gives CDR1 MNHEY, CDR2 SVGAGI. V dropped 5 bases and J dropped 4 bases, with 9 bases sitting between them.

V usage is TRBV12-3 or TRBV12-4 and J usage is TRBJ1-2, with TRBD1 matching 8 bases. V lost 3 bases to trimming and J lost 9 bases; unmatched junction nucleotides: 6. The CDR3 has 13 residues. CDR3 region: CASSFKTGESYTF. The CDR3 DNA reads TGTGCCAGCAGTTTTAAGACAGGGGAGAGCTACACCTTC.

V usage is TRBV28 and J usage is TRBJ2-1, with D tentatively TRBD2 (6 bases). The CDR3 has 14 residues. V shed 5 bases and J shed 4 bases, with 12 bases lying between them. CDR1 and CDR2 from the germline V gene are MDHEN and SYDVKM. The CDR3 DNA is TGTGCCAGCAGTGGAAACGGGGGTTACAATGAGCAGTTCTTC. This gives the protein CASSGNGGYNEQFF.

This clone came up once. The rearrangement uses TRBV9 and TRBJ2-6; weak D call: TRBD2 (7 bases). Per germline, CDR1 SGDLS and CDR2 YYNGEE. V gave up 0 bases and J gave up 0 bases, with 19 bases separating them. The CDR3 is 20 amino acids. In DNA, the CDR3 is TGTGCCAGCAGCGTAGTGGGGGGGGGCCCCTTTTTCTCTGGGGCCAACGTCCTGACTTTC. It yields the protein CASSVVGGGPFFSGANVLTF.